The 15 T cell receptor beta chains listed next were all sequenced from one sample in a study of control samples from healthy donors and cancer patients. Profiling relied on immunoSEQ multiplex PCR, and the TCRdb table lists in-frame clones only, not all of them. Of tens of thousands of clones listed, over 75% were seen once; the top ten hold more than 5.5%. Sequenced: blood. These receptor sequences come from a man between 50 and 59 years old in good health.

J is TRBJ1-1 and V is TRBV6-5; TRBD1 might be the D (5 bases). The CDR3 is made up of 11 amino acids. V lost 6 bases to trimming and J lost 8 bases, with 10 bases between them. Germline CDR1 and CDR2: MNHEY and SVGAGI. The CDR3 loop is CASSRVREAFF. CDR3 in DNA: TGTGCCAGCAGCAGGGTGAGGGAAGCTTTCTTT.

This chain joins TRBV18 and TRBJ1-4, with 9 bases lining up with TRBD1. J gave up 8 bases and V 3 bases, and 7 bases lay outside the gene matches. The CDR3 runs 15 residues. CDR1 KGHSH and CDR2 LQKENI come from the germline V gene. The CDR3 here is CASSPGTGRSEKLFF. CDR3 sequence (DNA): TGTGCCAGCTCACCCGGGACAGGGAGGAGCGAAAAACTGTTTTTT.

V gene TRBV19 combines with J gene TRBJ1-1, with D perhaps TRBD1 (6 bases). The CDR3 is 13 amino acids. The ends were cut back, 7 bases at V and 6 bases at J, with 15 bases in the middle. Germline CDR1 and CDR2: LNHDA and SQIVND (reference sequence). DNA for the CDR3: TGTGCCAGTACTAAGGGGGACCAGGCTGAAGCTTTCTTT. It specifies CASTKGDQAEAFF.

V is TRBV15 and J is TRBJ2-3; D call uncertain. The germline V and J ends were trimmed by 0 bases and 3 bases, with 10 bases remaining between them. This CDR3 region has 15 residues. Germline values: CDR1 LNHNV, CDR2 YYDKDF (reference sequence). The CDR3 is CATSRDGPTTDTQYF. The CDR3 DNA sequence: TGTGCCACCAGCAGAGATGGCCCTACAACAGATACGCAGTATTTT. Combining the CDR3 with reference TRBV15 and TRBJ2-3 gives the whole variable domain DAMVIQNPRYQVTQFGKPVTLSCSQTLNHNVMYWYQQKSSQAPKLLFHYYDKDFNNEADTPDNFQSRRPNTSFCFLDIRSPGLGDTAMYLCATSRDGPTTDTQYFGPGTRLTVL.

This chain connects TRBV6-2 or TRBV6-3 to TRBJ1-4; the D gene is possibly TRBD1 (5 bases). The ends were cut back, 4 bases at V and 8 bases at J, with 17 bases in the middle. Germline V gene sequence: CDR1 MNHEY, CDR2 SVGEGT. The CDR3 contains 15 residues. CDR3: CASSSTGAGGEKLFF. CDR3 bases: TGTGCCAGCAGTTCCACCGGGGCTGGAGGAGAAAAACTGTTTTTT.

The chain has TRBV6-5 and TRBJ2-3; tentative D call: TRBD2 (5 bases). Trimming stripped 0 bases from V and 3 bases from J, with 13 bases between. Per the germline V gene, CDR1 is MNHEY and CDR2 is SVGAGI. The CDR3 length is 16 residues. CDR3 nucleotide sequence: TGTGCCAGCAGTTACTCGACGAGGGTGGGGACAGATACGCAGTATTTT. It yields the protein CASSYSTRVGTDTQYF.

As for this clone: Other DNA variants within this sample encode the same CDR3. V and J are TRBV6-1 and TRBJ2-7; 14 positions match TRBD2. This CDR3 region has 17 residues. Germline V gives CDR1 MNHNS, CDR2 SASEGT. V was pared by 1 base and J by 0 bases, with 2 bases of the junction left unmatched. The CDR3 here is CASSEGTSGGLSYEQYF. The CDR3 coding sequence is TGTGCCAGCAGTGAAGGGACTAGCGGGGGGCTCTCCTACGAGCAGTACTTC.

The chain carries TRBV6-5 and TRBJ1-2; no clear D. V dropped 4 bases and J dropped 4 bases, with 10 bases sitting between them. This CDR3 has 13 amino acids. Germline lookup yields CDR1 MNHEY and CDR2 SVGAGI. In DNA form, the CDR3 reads TGTGCCAGCAGTTTGGACGGCCCCTATGGCTACACCTTC. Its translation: CASSLDGPYGYTF.

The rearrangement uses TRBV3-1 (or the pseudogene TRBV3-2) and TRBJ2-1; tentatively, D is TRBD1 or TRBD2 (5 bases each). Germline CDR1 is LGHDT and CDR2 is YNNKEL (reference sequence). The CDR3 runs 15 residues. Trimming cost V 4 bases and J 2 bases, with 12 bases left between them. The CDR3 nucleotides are TGTGCCAGCAGCCTAATATGGGACCCCTACAATGAGCAGTTCTTC. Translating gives CASSLIWDPYNEQFF.

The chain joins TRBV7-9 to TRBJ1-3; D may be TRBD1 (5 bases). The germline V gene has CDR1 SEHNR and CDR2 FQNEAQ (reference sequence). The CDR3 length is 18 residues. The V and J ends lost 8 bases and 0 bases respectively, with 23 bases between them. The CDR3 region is CASGSGVFRVASGNTIYF. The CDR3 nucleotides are TGTGCCAGCGGAAGTGGAGTTTTCAGGGTGGCCTCTGGAAACACCATATATTTT.

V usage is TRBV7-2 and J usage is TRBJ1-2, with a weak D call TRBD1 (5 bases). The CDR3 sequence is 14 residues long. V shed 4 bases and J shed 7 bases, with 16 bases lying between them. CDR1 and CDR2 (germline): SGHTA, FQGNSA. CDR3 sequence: CASSSGSGGSGYTF. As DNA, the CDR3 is TGTGCCAGCAGCTCGGGATCGGGGGGAAGTGGCTACACCTTC.

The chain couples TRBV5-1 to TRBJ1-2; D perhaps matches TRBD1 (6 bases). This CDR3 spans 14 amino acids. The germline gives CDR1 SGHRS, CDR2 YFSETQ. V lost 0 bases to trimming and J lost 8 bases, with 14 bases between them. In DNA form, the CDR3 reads TGCGCCAGCAGCTTGGGACAGGAGGTAGGCGGCTACACCTTC. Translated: CASSLGQEVGGYTF.

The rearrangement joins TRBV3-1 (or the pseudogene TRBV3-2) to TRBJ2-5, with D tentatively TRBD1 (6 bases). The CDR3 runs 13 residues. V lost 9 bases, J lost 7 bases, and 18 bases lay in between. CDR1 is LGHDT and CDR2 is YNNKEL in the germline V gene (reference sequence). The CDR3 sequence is CASTQGSGGTQYF. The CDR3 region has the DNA TGTGCCAGTACCCAGGGGTCAGGAGGGACCCAGTACTTC.

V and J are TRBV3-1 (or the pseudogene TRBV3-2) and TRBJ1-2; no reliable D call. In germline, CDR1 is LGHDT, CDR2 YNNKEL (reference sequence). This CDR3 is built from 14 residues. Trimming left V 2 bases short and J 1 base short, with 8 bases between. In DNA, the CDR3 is TGTGCCAGCAGCCAAATCCCAGATAACTATGGCTACACCTTC. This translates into CASSQIPDNYGYTF.

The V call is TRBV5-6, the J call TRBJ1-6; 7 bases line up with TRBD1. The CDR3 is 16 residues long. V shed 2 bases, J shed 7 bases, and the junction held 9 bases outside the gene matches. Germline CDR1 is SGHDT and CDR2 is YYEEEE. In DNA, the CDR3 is TGTGCCAGCAGCTTATCCTCGACAGGGAGGAATTCACCCCTCCACTTT. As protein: CASSLSSTGRNSPLHF.